This T cell receptor (beta chain) was captured in a study of regulatory T cells in long-lasting Graves disease. Study-level information: Graves' patients who were just diagnosed had used antithyroid drugs for under 3 months.

Building the TCR beta libraries relied on iRepertoire HTBI primers, and CDR3 regions underwent Arm-PCR. TCRdb used MiXCR to reprocess the multiplex PCR reads, holding one entry per CDR3 protein. The table records approximately 460,000 distinct CDR3 sequences, about 16% of them present only once. The CDR3 runs 15 residues. Germline loops: CDR1 SGHDT, CDR2 YYEEEE. V gave up 4 bases and J gave up 0 bases, with 13 bases separating them. Time point in this sample: newly diagnosed GD, antithyroid drugs for less than 3 months. PBMC-extracted RNA yielded the TCR library. An endocrinology department located in Xi'an, China, was where the patients came from. These same data were also listed under a study on T cells in Graves' hyperthyroidism and ophthalmopathy.

The clonotype was recovered from a woman in her 30s with Graves disease. The V gene is TRBV5-6, the J gene TRBJ1-1; D not certain. The sample was peripheral blood mononuclear cells (PBMCs), taken at new diagnosis, from a patient treated with antithyroid drugs. Here the CDR3 reads CASSAILPMNTEAFF. The DNA for the CDR3 is TGTGCCAGCAGCGCGATTCTCCCGATGAACACTGAAGCTTTCTTT.